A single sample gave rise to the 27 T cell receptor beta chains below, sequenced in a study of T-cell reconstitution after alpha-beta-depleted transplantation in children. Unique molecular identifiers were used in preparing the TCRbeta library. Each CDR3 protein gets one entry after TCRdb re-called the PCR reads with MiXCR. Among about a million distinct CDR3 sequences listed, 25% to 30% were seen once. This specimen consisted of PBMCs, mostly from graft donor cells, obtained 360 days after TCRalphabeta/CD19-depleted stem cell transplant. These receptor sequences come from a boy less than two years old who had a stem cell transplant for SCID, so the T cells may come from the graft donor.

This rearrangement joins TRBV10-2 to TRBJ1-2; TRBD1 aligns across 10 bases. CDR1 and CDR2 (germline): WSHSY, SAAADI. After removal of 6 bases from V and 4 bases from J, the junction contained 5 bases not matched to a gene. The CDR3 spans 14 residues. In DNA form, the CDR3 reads TGCGCCAGCAGCGACAGGGGGCTCGGCTATGGCTACACCTTC. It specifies CASSDRGLGYGYTF.

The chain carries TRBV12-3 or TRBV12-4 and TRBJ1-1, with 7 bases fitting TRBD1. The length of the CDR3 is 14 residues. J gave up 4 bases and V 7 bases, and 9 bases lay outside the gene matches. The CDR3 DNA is TGTGCCAGCACCCTCCGACAGGGCGGCACTGAAGCTTTCTTT. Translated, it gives CASTLRQGGTEAFF.

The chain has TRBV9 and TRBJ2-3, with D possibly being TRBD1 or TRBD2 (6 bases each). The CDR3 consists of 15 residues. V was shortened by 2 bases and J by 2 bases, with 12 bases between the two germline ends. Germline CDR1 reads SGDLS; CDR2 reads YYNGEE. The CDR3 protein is CASSVGSGATDTQYF. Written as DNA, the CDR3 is TGTGCCAGCAGCGTTGGGTCGGGGGCCACAGATACGCAGTATTTT.

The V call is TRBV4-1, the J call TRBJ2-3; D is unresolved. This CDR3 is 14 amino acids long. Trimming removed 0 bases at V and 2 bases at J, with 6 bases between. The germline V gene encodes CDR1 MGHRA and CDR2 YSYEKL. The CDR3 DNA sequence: TGCGCCAGCAGCCAAGATTGGAACACAGATACGCAGTATTTT. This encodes CASSQDWNTDTQYF.

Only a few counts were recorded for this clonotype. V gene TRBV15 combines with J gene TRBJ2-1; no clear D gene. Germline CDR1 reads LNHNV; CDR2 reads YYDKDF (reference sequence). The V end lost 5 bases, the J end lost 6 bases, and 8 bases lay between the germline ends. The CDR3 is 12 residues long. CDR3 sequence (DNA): TGTGCCACCAGCTGGATGATCAATGAGCAGTTCTTC. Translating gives CATSWMINEQFF.

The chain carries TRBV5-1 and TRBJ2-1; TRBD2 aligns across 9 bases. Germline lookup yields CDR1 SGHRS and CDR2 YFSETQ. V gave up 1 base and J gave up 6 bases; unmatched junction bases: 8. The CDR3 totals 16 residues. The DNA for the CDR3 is TGCGCCAGCAGCTTGCGGGCGGGGCGGGGGGGCAATGAGCAGTTCTTC. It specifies CASSLRAGRGGNEQFF.

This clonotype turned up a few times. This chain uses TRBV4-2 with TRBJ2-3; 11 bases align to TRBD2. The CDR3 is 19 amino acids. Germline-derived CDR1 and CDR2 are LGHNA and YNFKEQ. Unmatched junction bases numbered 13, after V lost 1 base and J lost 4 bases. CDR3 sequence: CASSQVPKVAGGRADTQYF. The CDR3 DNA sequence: TGTGCCAGCAGCCAAGTTCCGAAGGTAGCGGGGGGGCGGGCAGATACGCAGTATTTT.

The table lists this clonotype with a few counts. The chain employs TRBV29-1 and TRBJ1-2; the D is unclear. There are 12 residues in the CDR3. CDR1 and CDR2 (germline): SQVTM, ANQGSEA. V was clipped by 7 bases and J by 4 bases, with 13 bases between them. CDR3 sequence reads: CSAVEQGYGYTF. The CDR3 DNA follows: TGCAGCGCCGTCGAACAAGGCTATGGCTACACCTTC.

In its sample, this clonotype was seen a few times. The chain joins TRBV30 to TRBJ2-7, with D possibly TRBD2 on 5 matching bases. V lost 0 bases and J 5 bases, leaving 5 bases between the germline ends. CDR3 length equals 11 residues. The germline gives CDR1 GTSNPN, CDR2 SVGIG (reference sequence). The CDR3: CAWSVLDEQYF. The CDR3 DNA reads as TGTGCCTGGAGTGTACTAGACGAGCAGTACTTC.

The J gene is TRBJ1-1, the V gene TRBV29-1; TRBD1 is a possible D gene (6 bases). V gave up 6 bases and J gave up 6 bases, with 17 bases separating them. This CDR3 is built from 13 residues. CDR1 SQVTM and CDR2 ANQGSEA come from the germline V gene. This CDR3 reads CSVTRGAGAEAFF. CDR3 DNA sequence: TGCAGCGTGACCCGGGGGGCCGGAGCTGAAGCTTTCTTT. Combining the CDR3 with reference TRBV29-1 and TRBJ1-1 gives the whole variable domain SAVISQKPSRDICQRGTSLTIQCQVDSQVTMMFWYRQQPGQSLTLIATANQGSEATYESGFVIDKFPISRPNLTFSTLTVSNMSPEDSSIYLCSVTRGAGAEAFFGQGTRLTVV.

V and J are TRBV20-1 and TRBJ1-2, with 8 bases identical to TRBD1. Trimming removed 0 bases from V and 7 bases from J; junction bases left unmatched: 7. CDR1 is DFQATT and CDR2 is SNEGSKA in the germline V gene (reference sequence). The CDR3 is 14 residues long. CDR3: CSARDSGQVGGYTF. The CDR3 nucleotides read TGCAGTGCTAGAGATTCGGGACAGGTCGGTGGCTACACCTTC.

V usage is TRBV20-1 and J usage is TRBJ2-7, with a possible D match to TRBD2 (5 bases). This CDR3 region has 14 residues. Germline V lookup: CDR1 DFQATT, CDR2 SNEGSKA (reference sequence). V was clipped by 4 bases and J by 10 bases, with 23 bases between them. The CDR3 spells CSAIASSRGDRQYF. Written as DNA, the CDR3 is TGCAGTGCTATTGCCTCTAGCCGTGGGGATCGCCAGTACTTC.

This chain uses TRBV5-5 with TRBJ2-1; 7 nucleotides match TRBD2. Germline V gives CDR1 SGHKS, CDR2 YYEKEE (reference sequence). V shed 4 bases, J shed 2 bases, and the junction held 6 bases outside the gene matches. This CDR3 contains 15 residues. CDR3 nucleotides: TGTGCCAGCAGCACCGGGGACTATCCCTACAATGAGCAGTTCTTC. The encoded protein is CASSTGDYPYNEQFF.

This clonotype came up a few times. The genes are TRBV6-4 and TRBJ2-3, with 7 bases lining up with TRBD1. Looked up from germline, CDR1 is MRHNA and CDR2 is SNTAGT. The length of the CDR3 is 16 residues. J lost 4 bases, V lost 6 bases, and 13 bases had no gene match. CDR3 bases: TGTGCCAGCAGCGGACAGGCCGGGGCGCACGCAGATACGCAGTATTTT. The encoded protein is CASSGQAGAHADTQYF.

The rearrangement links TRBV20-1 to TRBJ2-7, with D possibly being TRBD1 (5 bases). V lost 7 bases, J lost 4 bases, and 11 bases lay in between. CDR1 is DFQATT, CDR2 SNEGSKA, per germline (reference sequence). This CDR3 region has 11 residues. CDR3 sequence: CSVLRDYEQYF. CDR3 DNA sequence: TGCAGTGTCCTCAGGGATTACGAGCAGTACTTC.

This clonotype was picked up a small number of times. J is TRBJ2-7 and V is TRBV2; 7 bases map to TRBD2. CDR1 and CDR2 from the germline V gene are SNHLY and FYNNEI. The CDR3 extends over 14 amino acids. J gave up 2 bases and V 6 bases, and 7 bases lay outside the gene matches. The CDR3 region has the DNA TGTGCCAGCAGCATGGGGGAGGGTCCCTACGAGCAGTACTTC. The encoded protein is CASSMGEGPYEQYF.

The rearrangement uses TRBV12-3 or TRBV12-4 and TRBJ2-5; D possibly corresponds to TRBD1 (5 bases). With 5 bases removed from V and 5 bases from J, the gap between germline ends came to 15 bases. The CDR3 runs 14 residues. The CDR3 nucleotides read TGTGCCAGCAGTCCGACAGTTCTTGGGGAGACCCAGTACTTC. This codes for CASSPTVLGETQYF.

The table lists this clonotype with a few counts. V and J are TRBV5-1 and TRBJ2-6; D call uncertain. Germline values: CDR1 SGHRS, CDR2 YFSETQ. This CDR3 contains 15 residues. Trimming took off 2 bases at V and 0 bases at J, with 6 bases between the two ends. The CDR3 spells CASSFEYSGANVLTF. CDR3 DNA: TGCGCCAGCAGCTTTGAGTACTCTGGGGCCAACGTCCTGACTTTC.

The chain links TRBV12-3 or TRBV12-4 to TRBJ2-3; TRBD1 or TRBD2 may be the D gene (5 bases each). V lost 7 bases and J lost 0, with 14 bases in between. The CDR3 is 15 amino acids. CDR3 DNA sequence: TGTGCCAGCACCTGGGGCGGGTCTAGCACAGATACGCAGTATTTT. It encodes CASTWGGSSTDTQYF.

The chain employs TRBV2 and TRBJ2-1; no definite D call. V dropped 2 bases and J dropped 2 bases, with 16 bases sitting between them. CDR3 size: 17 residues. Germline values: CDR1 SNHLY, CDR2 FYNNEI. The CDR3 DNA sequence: TGTGCCAGCAGTGAATGGGCTGGGAAGGTGACCTACAATGAGCAGTTCTTC. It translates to CASSEWAGKVTYNEQFF.

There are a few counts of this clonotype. This CDR3 is CASSLDHGAGEYEQYF. CDR3 bases: TGTGCCAGCAGCTTAGACCACGGGGCAGGGGAGTACGAGCAGTACTTC. This chain links TRBV11-2 with TRBJ2-7; D might be TRBD1 (6 bases). The CDR3 runs to 16 residues. CDR1 SGHAT and CDR2 FQNNGV come from the germline V gene. V was cut by 0 bases and J by 4 bases, with 16 bases left in between. Full variable domain (rest looked up from reference TRBV11-2 and TRBJ2-7): EAGVAQSPRYKIIEKRQSVAFWCNPISGHATLYWYQQILGQGPKLLIQFQNNGVVDDSQLPKDRFSAERLKGVDSTLKIQPAKLEDSAVYLCASSLDHGAGEYEQYFGPGTRLTVT.

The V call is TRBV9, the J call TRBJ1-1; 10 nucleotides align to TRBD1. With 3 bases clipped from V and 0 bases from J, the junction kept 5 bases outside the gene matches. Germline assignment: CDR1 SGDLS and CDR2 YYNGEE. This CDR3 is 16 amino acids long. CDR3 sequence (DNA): TGTGCCAGCAGCGCCCCGACAGGGGGCCTGAACACTGAAGCTTTCTTT. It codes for CASSAPTGGLNTEAFF.

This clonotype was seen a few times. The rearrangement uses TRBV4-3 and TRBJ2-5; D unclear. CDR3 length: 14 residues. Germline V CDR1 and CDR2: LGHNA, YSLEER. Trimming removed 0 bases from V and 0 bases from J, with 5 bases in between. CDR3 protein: CASSQELYQETQYF. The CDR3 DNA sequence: TGCGCCAGCAGCCAAGAACTATACCAAGAGACCCAGTACTTC.

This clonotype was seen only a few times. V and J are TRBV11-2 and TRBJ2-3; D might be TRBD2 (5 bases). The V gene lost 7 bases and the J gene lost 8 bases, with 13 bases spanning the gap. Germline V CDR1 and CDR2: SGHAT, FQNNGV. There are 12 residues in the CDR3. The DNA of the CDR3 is TGTGCCAGCACCTACGGGGTTGGTACGCAGTATTTT. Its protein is CASTYGVGTQYF.

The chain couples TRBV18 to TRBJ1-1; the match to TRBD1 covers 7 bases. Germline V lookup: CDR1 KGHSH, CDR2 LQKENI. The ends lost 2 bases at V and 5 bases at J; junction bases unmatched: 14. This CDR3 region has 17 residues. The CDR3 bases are TGTGCCAGCTCACCAAGCGTCGGAGGGGGCACGGGAACTGAAGCTTTCTTT. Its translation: CASSPSVGGGTGTEAFF.

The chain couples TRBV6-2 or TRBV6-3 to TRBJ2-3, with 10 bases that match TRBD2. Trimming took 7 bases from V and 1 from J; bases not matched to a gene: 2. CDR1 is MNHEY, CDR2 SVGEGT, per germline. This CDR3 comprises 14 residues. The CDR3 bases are TGTGCCAGCAAGCTAGCGGGAGGCACAGATACGCAGTATTTT. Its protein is CASKLAGGTDTQYF.

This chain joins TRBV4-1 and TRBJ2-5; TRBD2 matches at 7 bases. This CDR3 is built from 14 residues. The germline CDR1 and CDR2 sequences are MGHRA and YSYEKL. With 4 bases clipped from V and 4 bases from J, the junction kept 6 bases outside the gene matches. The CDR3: CASSRGEGRETQYF. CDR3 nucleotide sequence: TGCGCCAGCAGCCGGGGGGAGGGGAGAGAGACCCAGTACTTC.